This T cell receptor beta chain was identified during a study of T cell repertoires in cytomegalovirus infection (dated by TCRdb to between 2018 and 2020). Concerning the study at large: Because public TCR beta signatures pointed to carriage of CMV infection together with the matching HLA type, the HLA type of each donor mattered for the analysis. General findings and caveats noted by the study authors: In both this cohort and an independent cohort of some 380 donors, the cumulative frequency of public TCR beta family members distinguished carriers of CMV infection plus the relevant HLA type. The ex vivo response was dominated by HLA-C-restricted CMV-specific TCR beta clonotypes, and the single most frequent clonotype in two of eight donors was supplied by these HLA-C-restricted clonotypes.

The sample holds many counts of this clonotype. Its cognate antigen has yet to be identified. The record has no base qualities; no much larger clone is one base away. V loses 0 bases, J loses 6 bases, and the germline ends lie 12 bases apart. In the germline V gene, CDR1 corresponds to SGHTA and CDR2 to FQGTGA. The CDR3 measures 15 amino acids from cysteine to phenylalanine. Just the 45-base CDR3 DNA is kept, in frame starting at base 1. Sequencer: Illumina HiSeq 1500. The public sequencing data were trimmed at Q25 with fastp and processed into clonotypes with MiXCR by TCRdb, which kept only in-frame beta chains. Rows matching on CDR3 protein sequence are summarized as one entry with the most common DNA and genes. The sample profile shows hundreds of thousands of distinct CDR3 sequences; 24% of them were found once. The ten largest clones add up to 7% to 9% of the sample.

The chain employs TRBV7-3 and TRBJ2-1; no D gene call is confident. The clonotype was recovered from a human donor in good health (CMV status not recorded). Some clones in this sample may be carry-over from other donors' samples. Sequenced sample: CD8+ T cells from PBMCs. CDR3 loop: CASSLTATPSNEQFF. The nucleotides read TGTGCCAGCAGCTTAACCGCGACACCGTCCAATGAGCAGTTCTTC.